The 32 T cell receptor beta chains given below trace back to one sample, sequenced in a study of T cells after yellow fever vaccination. One entry per CDR3 protein results from TCRdb running MiXCR on the 5' RACE reads. The sample holds more than 450,000 distinct CDR3 sequences; just over 20% are singletons and the top ten take roughly a sixth. The sequencing here drew on PBMCs, taken about 20 days after the first yellow fever vaccination. Receptors were obtained from a man aged 18 to 29 who received the YFV17D yellow fever vaccine.

This clonotype has at least ten counts. The chain recombines TRBV4-3 with TRBJ1-4; perhaps TRBD1 as D (6 bases). The germline V gene encodes CDR1 LGHNA and CDR2 YSLEER. This CDR3 comprises 13 residues. The V end was cut by 4 bases, the J end by 8 bases, with 11 bases between. The CDR3 protein is CASSRQGLEKLFF. Written as DNA, the CDR3 is TGCGCCAGCAGCCGCCAGGGGTTAGAAAAACTGTTTTTT.

This clonotype was counted ten times or more. The chain joins TRBV2 to TRBJ2-7, with TRBD1 matching 8 bases. Germline V gives CDR1 SNHLY, CDR2 FYNNEI. V lost 2 bases, J lost 9 bases, and 9 bases stayed unmatched. This CDR3 has 14 residues. The CDR3 region has the DNA TGTGCCAGCAGTGAATCTCCAGGGGGCATTCGGCAGTACGTC. Translating gives CASSESPGGIRQYV.

V gene TRBV27 combines with J gene TRBJ1-1, with D maybe TRBD1 (5 bases). V gave up 7 bases and J gave up 2 bases, with 14 bases separating them. The germline gives CDR1 MNHEY, CDR2 SMNVEV (reference sequence). The CDR3 consists of 14 residues. Written as DNA, the CDR3 is TGTGCCAGCACCCCGGGGGGAATTAACACTGAAGCTTTCTTT. Amino acids: CASTPGGINTEAFF.

This chain joins TRBV20-1 and TRBJ1-1, with a possible D match to TRBD1 (6 bases). CDR1 is DFQATT, CDR2 SNEGSKA, per germline (reference sequence). CDR3 length equals 15 residues. V lost 2 bases and J 1 base, leaving 14 bases between the germline ends. The CDR3 DNA sequence: TGCAGTGCTAGACCACAGACAGGCAAGAACACTGAAGCTTTCTTT. It encodes CSARPQTGKNTEAFF.

The V call is TRBV27, the J call TRBJ2-7; tentatively, D is TRBD1 (9 bases). CDR3 length: 14 residues. Trimming removed 6 bases from V and 6 bases from J, with 18 bases in between. Germline lookup yields CDR1 MNHEY and CDR2 SMNVEV (reference sequence). For the CDR3, the DNA is TGTGCCAGCAGATCGGGGGGGACAGGGATCGAGCAGTACGTC. Amino acids: CASRSGGTGIEQYV.

The chain combines TRBV3-1 with TRBJ2-5, with 13 bases that match TRBD2. V gave up 4 bases and J gave up 0 bases; unmatched junction bases: 5. CDR1 is LGHDT and CDR2 is YNNKEL in the germline V gene (reference sequence). There are 17 residues in the CDR3. CDR3 protein: CASSRLAGGSYQETQYF. DNA of the CDR3: TGTGCCAGCAGCCGACTAGCGGGGGGCTCGTACCAAGAGACCCAGTACTTC.

This clonotype occurred a few times. The chain employs TRBV20-1 and TRBJ2-1, with D tentatively TRBD1 or TRBD2 (6 bases each). V lost 5 bases and J 0 bases, leaving 23 bases between the germline ends. CDR3 length: 18 amino acids. CDR1 and CDR2 (germline): DFQATT, SNEGSKA (reference sequence). In nucleotides, the CDR3 is TGCAGTGCTCCGCGGGGCAGGGGCGGATTTAGCTCCTACAATGAGCAGTTCTTC. Its translation: CSAPRGRGGFSSYNEQFF.

The CDR3 coding sequence is TGTGCCAGCAGGGGACAGGGGGCTGGCAATCAGCCCCAGCATTTT. Protein product: CASRGQGAGNQPQHF. The chain carries TRBV6-2 or TRBV6-3 and TRBJ1-5; 12 bases fit TRBD1. Germline CDR1 reads MNHEY; CDR2 reads SVGEGT. CDR3 length: 15 amino acids. V dropped 6 bases and J dropped 2; count of bases not matched to a gene: 2.

The chain combines TRBV12-3 or TRBV12-4 with TRBJ2-2; 11 positions agree with TRBD2. This CDR3 has 16 residues. V was pared by 6 bases and J by 5 bases, with 8 bases of the junction left unmatched. CDR3 loop: CASSRLAGGKTGELFF. As DNA, the CDR3 is TGTGCCAGCAGCCGGTTAGCGGGGGGGAAAACCGGGGAGCTGTTTTTT.

This clonotype occurred a few times. The chain uses TRBV12-3 or TRBV12-4 and TRBJ1-3, with 8 bases that match TRBD1. V was clipped by 6 bases and J by 0 bases; unmatched bases: 4. CDR3 length: 15 residues. CDR3 protein: CASRRDRGSGNTIYF. In nucleotides, the CDR3 is TGTGCCAGCAGGAGAGACAGGGGCTCTGGAAACACCATATATTTT.

The rearrangement uses TRBV6-2 or TRBV6-3 and TRBJ2-2; D is possibly TRBD1 or TRBD2 (5 bases each). This CDR3 has 15 residues. Trimming left V 5 bases short and J 1 base short, with 11 bases between. CDR1 is MNHEY, CDR2 SVGEGT, per germline. The CDR3: CASSKGTLNTGELFF. The CDR3 coding sequence is TGTGCCAGCAGTAAGGGGACCTTGAACACCGGGGAGCTGTTTTTT.

This clonotype was seen more than once but under ten times. The rearrangement joins TRBV5-1 to TRBJ1-2, with a possible D match to TRBD1 (5 bases). Trimming cost V 1 base and J 7 bases, with 11 bases left between them. This CDR3 region has 13 residues. The germline CDR1 and CDR2 sequences are SGHRS and YFSETQ. The CDR3 protein is CASSLSRDGGYTF. The CDR3 DNA reads TGCGCCAGCAGCTTGTCCAGGGATGGTGGCTACACCTTC.

This clonotype occurred a few times. The chain recombines TRBV6-2 or TRBV6-3 with TRBJ2-1; D call uncertain. The V gene lost 7 bases and the J gene lost 0 bases, with 10 bases spanning the gap. The CDR3 covers 14 residues. Germline values: CDR1 MNHEY, CDR2 SVGEGT. The CDR3 DNA is TGTGCCAGCACCCTGATGAGCTCCTACAATGAGCAGTTCTTC. Amino acids: CASTLMSSYNEQFF.

The V and J genes are TRBV4-1 and TRBJ2-1; tentatively, D is TRBD1 (5 bases). This CDR3 is 17 amino acids long. Germline V gene lookup returns CDR1 MGHRA and CDR2 YSYEKL. Deletions cut 0 bases from V and 4 bases from J, with 16 bases between. The CDR3 DNA reads TGCGCCAGCAGCCAAGATGAAAGGGGCGGACATTACAATGAGCAGTTCTTC. It encodes CASSQDERGGHYNEQFF.

This clonotype has more than one count but fewer than ten. The J gene is TRBJ1-4, the V gene TRBV7-2; TRBD1 matches at 7 bases. V lost 4 bases and J lost 7; bases outside the gene matches: 9. Per the germline V gene, CDR1 is SGHTA and CDR2 is FQGNSA. There are 15 residues in the CDR3. The CDR3 DNA reads TGTGCCAGCAGCTCCCAAAGGGGGCCTGGTGAAAAACTGTTTTTT. This sequence encodes CASSSQRGPGEKLFF.

This clonotype was observed a handful of times. This sequence joins TRBV3-1 and TRBJ1-1, with a weak D call TRBD1 (6 bases). V was cut by 3 bases and J by 11 bases, with 19 bases left in between. Germline assignment: CDR1 LGHDT and CDR2 YNNKEL (reference sequence). There are 14 residues in the CDR3. This CDR3 is CASSHNTGSTKAFF. Written as DNA, the CDR3 is TGTGCCAGCAGCCATAATACAGGGTCAACAAAGGCTTTCTTT.

This clonotype was detected only a few times. The rearrangement uses TRBV4-1 and TRBJ2-1; 10 nucleotides agree with TRBD2. The germline V gene encodes CDR1 MGHRA and CDR2 YSYEKL. This CDR3 spans 14 amino acids. Trimming removed 5 bases from V and 4 bases from J; junction bases left unmatched: 2. CDR3: CASSALAGYNEQFF. CDR3 coding DNA: TGCGCCAGCAGCGCACTAGCGGGGTACAATGAGCAGTTCTTC.

V usage is TRBV6-1 and J usage is TRBJ1-4; D is perhaps TRBD1 (5 bases). The CDR3 extends over 15 amino acids. The germline gives CDR1 MNHNS, CDR2 SASEGT. V lost 7 bases to trimming and J lost 5 bases, with 17 bases between them. As DNA, the CDR3 is TGTGCCAGCACCCTAAGGAGACAGCCAAATGAAAAACTGTTTTTT. Translation: CASTLRRQPNEKLFF.

This chain links TRBV19 with TRBJ2-3; D may be TRBD1 (5 bases). CDR1 LNHDA and CDR2 SQIVND come from the germline V gene (reference sequence). The CDR3 runs to 15 residues. Trimming removed 9 bases from V and 5 bases from J, with 21 bases in between. The CDR3 sequence is CASSSQGPRRDTQYF. The CDR3 bases are TGTGCCAGCTCATCCCAGGGTCCCCGGAGAGATACGCAGTATTTT.

Comment on this clonotype: One end of the junction does not line up with germline, which may come from a read error. This sequence joins TRBV28 and TRBJ1-2; the D is unclear. Looked up from germline, CDR1 is MDHEN and CDR2 is SYDVKM. This CDR3 has 14 amino acids. The CDR3 loop reads CDSSSPGNGGGYTF. The DNA of the CDR3 is TGTGACAGCAGCTCCCCGGGGAACGGTGGGGGCTACACCTTC.

The genes are TRBV7-2 and TRBJ1-6; the D is unclear. Germline values: CDR1 SGHTA, CDR2 FQGNSA. Trimming removed 2 bases from V and 6 bases from J, with 8 bases in between. This CDR3 contains 14 residues. The CDR3 nucleotides are TGTGCCAGCAGCTTAACGTGGATTAATTCACCCCTCCACTTT. Protein sequence: CASSLTWINSPLHF.

The gene calls are TRBV7-6 and TRBJ2-7; D might be TRBD1 (5 bases). Germline CDR1 is SGHVS and CDR2 is FNYEAQ. This CDR3 has 12 residues. Trimming removed 2 bases from V and 7 bases from J, with 9 bases in between. In DNA form, the CDR3 reads TGTGCCAGCAGCTTATTAGGGGATGAGCAGTACTTC. Translating gives CASSLLGDEQYF.

In this sample, this clonotype turned up a few times. J is TRBJ1-1 and V is TRBV28; D gene uncertain. V was cut by 5 bases and J by 3 bases, with 16 bases left in between. From germline, CDR1 is MDHEN and CDR2 SYDVKM. The CDR3 is 15 residues long. CDR3 sequence reads: CASSPPGLADTEAFF. CDR3 in DNA: TGTGCCAGCAGTCCCCCGGGTCTGGCCGACACTGAAGCTTTCTTT.

The chain employs TRBV12-3 or TRBV12-4 and TRBJ2-1; a possible D gene is TRBD1 (8 bases). V lost 4 bases and J 3 bases, leaving 16 bases between the germline ends. This CDR3 is 16 amino acids long. Here the CDR3 reads CASSSSYRGGYNEQFF. CDR3 sequence (DNA): TGTGCCAGCAGTTCTTCCTACAGGGGGGGCTACAATGAGCAGTTCTTC.

This clonotype appeared a few times. The chain combines TRBV6-4 with TRBJ1-6, with D perhaps matching TRBD1 (5 bases). Germline V gene data show CDR1 as MRHNA and CDR2 as SNTAGT. The CDR3 sequence is 15 residues long. V lost 4 bases, J lost 10 bases, and 17 bases lay in between. The CDR3 DNA follows: TGTGCCAGCAGTGCCTCTTCGGGGGGTCGATCACCCCTCCACTTT. This translates into CASSASSGGRSPLHF.

Turning to this clonotype: One end of the junction is discordant with germline, which a read error may explain. The rearrangement joins TRBV7-8 to TRBJ2-7, with D perhaps given as TRBD1 or TRBD2 (5 bases each). The germline V gene encodes CDR1 SGHVS and CDR2 FQNEAQ. The CDR3 is made up of 11 amino acids. The CDR3 sequence: CANSREYEQYF. CDR3 in DNA: TGTGCCAACAGCAGGGAGTACGAGCAGTACTTC. The full variable domain, completed using reference TRBV7-8 and TRBJ2-7, is GAGVSQSPRYKVAKRGQDVALRCDPISGHVSLFWYQQALGQGPEFLTYFQNEAQLDKSGLPSDRFFAERPEGSVSTLKIQRTQQEDSAVYLCANSREYEQYFGPGTRLTVT.

This rearrangement joins TRBV6-1 to TRBJ2-5, with D possibly being TRBD1 (6 bases). The ends were cut back, 7 bases at V and 4 bases at J, with 22 bases in the middle. The CDR3 covers 16 residues. CDR1 and CDR2 (germline): MNHNS, SASEGT. This CDR3 reads CASMNTPQGTGETQYF. DNA for the CDR3: TGTGCCAGCATGAACACCCCCCAGGGGACGGGAGAGACCCAGTACTTC.

The J gene is TRBJ1-2, the V gene TRBV7-9; D is uncertain. This CDR3 is 13 amino acids long. Trimming removed 3 bases at V and 11 bases at J, with 16 bases between. CDR1 SEHNR and CDR2 FQNEAQ come from the germline V gene (reference sequence). CDR3 bases: TGTGCCAGCAGCTTTGCGGCCCCAGCTCCGTACACCTTC. Its protein is CASSFAAPAPYTF.

This chain connects TRBV6-1 to TRBJ2-7, with D possibly being TRBD1 or TRBD2 (6 bases each). The CDR3 length is 16 residues. The V and J ends lost 10 bases and 7 bases respectively, with 29 bases between them. Germline-derived CDR1 and CDR2 are MNHNS and SASEGT. In nucleotides, the CDR3 is TGTGCCACCCGCCCCCAGGGTGGGGGGCCTCTGCGGGAGCAGTACTTC. This gives the protein CATRPQGGGPLREQYF.

The V call is TRBV7-2, the J call TRBJ2-1; the match to TRBD1 covers 8 bases. This CDR3 has 15 residues. CDR1 and CDR2 (germline): SGHTA, FQGNSA. V gave up 3 bases and J gave up 5 bases; unmatched junction bases: 6. The CDR3 protein is CASSLGQGADNEQFF. The CDR3 nucleotides read TGTGCCAGCAGCTTGGGTCAGGGGGCTGACAATGAGCAGTTCTTC.

V and J are TRBV5-4 and TRBJ2-5; D might be TRBD1 or TRBD2, each matching 7 bases. There are 13 residues in the CDR3. Germline V gene data show CDR1 as SGHNT and CDR2 as YYREEE (reference sequence). V gave up 4 bases and J gave up 5 bases, with 12 bases separating them. This chain's CDR3 is CASSAQGGETQYF. The CDR3 bases are TGTGCCAGCAGCGCTCAGGGGGGGGAGACCCAGTACTTC. The full variable domain, with the rest looked up from reference TRBV5-4 and TRBJ2-5, is ETGVTQSPTHLIKTRGQQVTLRCSSQSGHNTVSWYQQALGQGPQFIFQYYREEENGRGNFPPRFSGLQFPNYSSELNVNALELDDSALYLCASSAQGGETQYFGPGTRLLVL.

This clonotype came up a few times. The V call is TRBV11-2, the J call TRBJ2-5; 7 bases line up with TRBD2. Germline V CDR1 and CDR2: SGHAT, FQNNGV. CDR3 length: 15 residues. The J segment lost 1 base and the V segment lost 4 bases, leaving 6 bases of the junction unmatched. The CDR3 sequence is CASSSGLTSQETQYF. DNA of the CDR3: TGTGCCAGCAGCTCGGGACTAACGAGCCAAGAGACCCAGTACTTC.